A selection of T cell receptor beta chains follows, all from one sample in a study of shared clonotypes between healthy human individuals. TCRdb keeps only in-frame clones here, not all; method: immunoSEQ multiplex PCR. The table lists nearly 1 million clones, around 80% of them singletons. Sequencing input: memory CD4+ T cells sorted from blood. The receptor source for this set is a man younger than 35 in good health. CDR3s include the opening cysteine and the closing phenylalanine or tryptophan. Each record gives: J gene, clone size, D gene, V gene, CDR3 DNA, CDR3 protein. D genes are given only for firm matches. Clone size appears in some rows only: once, few, many, or a class for an expanded clone.

>TRBJ2-6|.|TRBD1|TRBV5-1
TGCGCCAGCAGCTTGGCCGGACAGGTGGGGGCCAACGTCCTGACTTTC
CASSLAGQVGANVLTF
>TRBJ2-1|.|.|TRBV15
TGTGCCACCAGCAGAGATTGGAACTCGCCTGAGCAGTTCTTC
CATSRDWNSPEQFF
>TRBJ2-3|.|.|TRBV7-2
TGTGCCAGCAGCTCCCGACAGGGCACAGATACGCAGTATTTT
CASSSRQGTDTQYF
>TRBJ1-5|few|.|TRBV7-2
TGTGCCAGCAGCTTGTCCTACTTGGGCAATCAGCCCCAGCATTTT
CASSLSYLGNQPQHF
>TRBJ1-5|.|TRBD1|TRBV28
TGTGCCAGCACCACAGGGGGGTATCAGCCCCAGCATTTT
CASTTGGYQPQHF
>TRBJ2-6|many|.|TRBV5-4
TGTGCCAGACAGCTGGACGTAGTCTCTGGGGCCAACGTCCTGACTTTC
CARQLDVVSGANVLTF
>TRBJ1-2|.|.|TRBV5-1
TGCGCCAGCAGCTCCGGGGCAGGGAGGGACTATGGCTACACCTTC
CASSSGAGRDYGYTF
>TRBJ2-1|.|.|TRBV11-1
TGTGCCAGCAGCTTAGCCGGGGCTACAAGAAATGAGCAGTTCTTC
CASSLAGATRNEQFF
>TRBJ2-3|.|.|TRBV29-1
TGCAGCTCGAACGGGCAGGGGTTAGATACGCAGTATTTT
CSSNGQGLDTQYF
>TRBJ2-5|.|.|TRBV6-1
TGTGCCAGCAGTGGAGGGATCCCAGAGACCCAGTACTTC
CASSGGIPETQYF
>TRBJ1-1|few|.|TRBV28
TGTGCCAGCAGTTTAAGTAAGGGGCTGTCCCAAGAAGCTTTCTTT
CASSLSKGLSQEAFF
>TRBJ2-7|.|TRBD2|TRBV7-2
TGTGCCAGCAGCTTAATGGCGGGAGCGCGATACGAGCAGTACTTC
CASSLMAGARYEQYF
>TRBJ1-1|.|.|TRBV5-1
TGCGCCAGCAGCCGCCGACAGGCTGGGGCGGACACTGAAGCTTTCTTT
CASSRRQAGADTEAFF
>TRBJ1-2|.|.|TRBV5-6
TGTGCCAGCAGCTTGGCTGGGGCGGGAAGCTATGGCTACACCTTC
CASSLAGAGSYGYTF
>TRBJ1-6|many|.|TRBV5-6
TGTGCCAGCAGCTTCGACCCAGGGATTAATTCACCCCTCCACTTT
CASSFDPGINSPLHF
>TRBJ1-3|.|.|TRBV18
TGTGCCAGCTCACCAGAAGTGCTCTCTGGAAACACCATATATTTT
CASSPEVLSGNTIYF
>TRBJ1-1|many|.|TRBV11-3
TGTGCCAGCAGCTTGGGCAGGGGGAACACTGAAGCTTTCTTT
CASSLGRGNTEAFF
>TRBJ2-2|.|.|TRBV19
TGTGCCAGTGCATCAGGGGAGAACACCGGGGAGCTGTTTTTT
CASASGENTGELFF
>TRBJ2-5|once|TRBD1|TRBV7-3
TGTGCCAGCAGCCTCACTCAGGGGGCTGGGGAGACCCAGTACTTC
CASSLTQGAGETQYF
>TRBJ2-4|.|.|TRBV6-5
TGTGCCAGCAGAGCCCGTAGCGAAGCCAAAAACATTCAGTACTTC
CASRARSEAKNIQYF
>TRBJ2-1|.|TRBD2|TRBV28
TGTGCCAGCAGTCCCCTAGCGGGGGTGAGTTACAATGAGCAGTTCTTC
CASSPLAGVSYNEQFF
>TRBJ2-1|.|TRBD2|TRBV6-1
TGTGCCAGTAAAACTAGCGTTGGGTCCAATGAGCAGTTCTTC
CASKTSVGSNEQFF
>TRBJ2-1|.|.|TRBV2
TGTGCCAGCAGTGGAATACTTCCAATGGAGGGTGAGCAGTTCTTC
CASSGILPMEGEQFF
>TRBJ1-4|.|TRBD1|TRBV4-3
TGCGCCAGCAGCCAAGCGGCAGGGGGTAGTTATGAAAAACTGTTTTTT
CASSQAAGGSYEKLFF